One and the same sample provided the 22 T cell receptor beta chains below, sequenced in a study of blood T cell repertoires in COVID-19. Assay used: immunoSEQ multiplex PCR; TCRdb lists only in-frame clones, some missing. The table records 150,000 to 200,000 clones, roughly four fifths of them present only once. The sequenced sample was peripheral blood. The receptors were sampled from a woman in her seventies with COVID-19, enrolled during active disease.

The CDR3 coding sequence is TGTGCCACCAGTGGAGGGACTAGCGGGAGGGGAACCGGGGAGCTGTTTTTT. It specifies CATSGGTSGRGTGELFF. The chain joins TRBV24-1 to TRBJ2-2; TRBD2 aligns across 16 bases. Germline V gene lookup returns CDR1 KGHDR and CDR2 SFDVKD. V shed 5 bases and J 5 bases; nucleotides not matched to a gene: 4. The CDR3 is made up of 17 amino acids.

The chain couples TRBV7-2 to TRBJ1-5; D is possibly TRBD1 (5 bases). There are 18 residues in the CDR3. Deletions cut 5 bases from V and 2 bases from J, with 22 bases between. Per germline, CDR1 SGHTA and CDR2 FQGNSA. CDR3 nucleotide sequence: TGTGCCAGCAGCCTGCCAATCGGGGGGGAGGTTGGCAATCAGCCCCAGCATTTT. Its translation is CASSLPIGGEVGNQPQHF.

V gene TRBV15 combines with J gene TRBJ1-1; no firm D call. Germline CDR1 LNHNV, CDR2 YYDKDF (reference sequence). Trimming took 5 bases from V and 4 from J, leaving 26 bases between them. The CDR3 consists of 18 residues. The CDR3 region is CATSPRGGRKVVRTEAFF. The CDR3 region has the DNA TGTGCCACCAGCCCCCGGGGAGGGCGAAAGGTAGTACGCACTGAAGCTTTCTTT.

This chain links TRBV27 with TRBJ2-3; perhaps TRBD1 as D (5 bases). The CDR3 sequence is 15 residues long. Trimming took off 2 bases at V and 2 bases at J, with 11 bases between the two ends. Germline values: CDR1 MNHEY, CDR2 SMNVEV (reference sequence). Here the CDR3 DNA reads TGTGCCAGCAGTTTAGGATCAGGGATCACAGATACGCAGTATTTT. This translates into CASSLGSGITDTQYF.

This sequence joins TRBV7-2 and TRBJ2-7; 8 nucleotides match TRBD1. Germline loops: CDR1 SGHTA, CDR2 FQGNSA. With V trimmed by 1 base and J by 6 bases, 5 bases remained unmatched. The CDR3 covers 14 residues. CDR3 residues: CASSLVPDRAEQYF. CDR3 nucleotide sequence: TGTGCCAGCAGCTTAGTGCCGGACAGGGCCGAGCAGTACTTC.

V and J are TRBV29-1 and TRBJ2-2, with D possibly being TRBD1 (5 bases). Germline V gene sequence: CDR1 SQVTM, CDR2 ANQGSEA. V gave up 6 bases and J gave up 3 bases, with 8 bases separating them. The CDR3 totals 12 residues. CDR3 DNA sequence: TGCAGCGTGGACACTTACACCGGGGAGCTGTTTTTT. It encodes CSVDTYTGELFF.

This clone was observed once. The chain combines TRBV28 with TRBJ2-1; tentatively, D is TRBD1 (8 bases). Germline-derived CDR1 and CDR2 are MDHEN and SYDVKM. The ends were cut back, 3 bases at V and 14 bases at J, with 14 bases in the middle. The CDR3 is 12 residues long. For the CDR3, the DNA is TGTGCCAGCAGTTTCGCACAGGGGGGGGAGTTCTTC. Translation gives CASSFAQGGEFF.

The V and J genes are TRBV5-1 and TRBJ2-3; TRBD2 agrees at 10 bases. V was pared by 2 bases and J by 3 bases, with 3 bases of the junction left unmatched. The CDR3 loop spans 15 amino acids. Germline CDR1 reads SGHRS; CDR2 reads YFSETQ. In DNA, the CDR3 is TGCGCCAGCAGCTTAGCGGGAGGGCAGACAGATACGCAGTATTTT. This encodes CASSLAGGQTDTQYF.

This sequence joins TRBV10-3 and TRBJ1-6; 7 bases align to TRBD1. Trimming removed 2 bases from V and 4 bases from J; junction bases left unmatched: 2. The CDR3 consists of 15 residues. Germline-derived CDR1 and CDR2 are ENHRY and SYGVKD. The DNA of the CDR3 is TGTGCCATCAGTGAGGGACAGGCGTATAATTCACCCCTCCACTTT. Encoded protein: CAISEGQAYNSPLHF.

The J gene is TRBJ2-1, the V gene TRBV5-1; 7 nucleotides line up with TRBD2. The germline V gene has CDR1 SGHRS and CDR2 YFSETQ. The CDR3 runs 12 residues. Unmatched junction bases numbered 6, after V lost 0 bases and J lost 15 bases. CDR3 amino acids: CASSLDRGRRFF. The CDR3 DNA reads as TGCGCCAGCAGCTTGGACCGCGGGAGACGGTTCTTC.

Here the CDR3 reads CASRTASSYEQYF. The CDR3 DNA follows: TGTGCCAGCCGGACTGCGAGCTCCTACGAGCAGTACTTC. The V gene is TRBV11-2, the J gene TRBJ2-7, with TRBD2 as a possible D gene (5 bases). The CDR3 contains 13 residues. V was trimmed by 8 bases and J by 0 bases, leaving 11 bases between them. The germline gives CDR1 SGHAT, CDR2 FQNNGV.

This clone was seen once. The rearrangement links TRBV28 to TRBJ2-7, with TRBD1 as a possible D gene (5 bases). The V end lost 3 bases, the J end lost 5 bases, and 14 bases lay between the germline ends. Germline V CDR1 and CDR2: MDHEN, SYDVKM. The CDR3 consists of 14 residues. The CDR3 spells CASSLGQVLDEQYF. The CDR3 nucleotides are TGTGCCAGCAGTTTGGGGCAGGTCCTCGACGAGCAGTACTTC.

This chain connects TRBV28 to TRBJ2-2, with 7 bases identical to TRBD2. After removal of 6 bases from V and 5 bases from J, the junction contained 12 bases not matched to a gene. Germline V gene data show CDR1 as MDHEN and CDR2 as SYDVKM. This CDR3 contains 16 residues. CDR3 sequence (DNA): TGTGCCAGCAGCCCCCGGGGGAGCGGGATGACCGGGGAGCTGTTTTTT. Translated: CASSPRGSGMTGELFF. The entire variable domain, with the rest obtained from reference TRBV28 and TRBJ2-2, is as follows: DVKVTQSSRYLVKRTGEKVFLECVQDMDHENMFWYRQDPGLGLRLIYFSYDVKMKEKGDIPEGYSVSREKKERFSLILESASTNQTSMYLCASSPRGSGMTGELFFGEGSRLTVL.

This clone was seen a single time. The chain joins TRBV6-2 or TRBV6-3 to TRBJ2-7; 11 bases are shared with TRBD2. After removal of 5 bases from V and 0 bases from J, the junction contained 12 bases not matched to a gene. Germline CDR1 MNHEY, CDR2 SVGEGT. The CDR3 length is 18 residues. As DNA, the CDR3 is TGTGCCAGCAGTCGGCCTCACGTACTAGCGGGAGTCTCCTACGAGCAGTACTTC. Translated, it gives CASSRPHVLAGVSYEQYF.

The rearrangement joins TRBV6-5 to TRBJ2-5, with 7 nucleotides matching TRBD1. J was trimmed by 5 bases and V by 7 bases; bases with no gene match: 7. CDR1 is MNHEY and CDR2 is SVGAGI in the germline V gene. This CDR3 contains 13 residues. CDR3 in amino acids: CASKQGSVETQYF. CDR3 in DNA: TGTGCCAGCAAACAGGGGTCGGTCGAGACCCAGTACTTC.

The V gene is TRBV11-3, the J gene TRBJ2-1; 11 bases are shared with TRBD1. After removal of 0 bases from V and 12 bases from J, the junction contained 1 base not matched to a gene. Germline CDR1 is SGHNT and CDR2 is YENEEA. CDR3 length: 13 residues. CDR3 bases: TGTGCCAGCAGCTTAGAAGGGACAGGGGGGCAGTTCTTC. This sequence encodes CASSLEGTGGQFF. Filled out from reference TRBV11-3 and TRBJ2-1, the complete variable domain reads EAGVVQSPRYKIIEKKQPVAFWCNPISGHNTLYWYLQNLGQGPELLIRYENEEAVDDSQLPKDRFSAERLKGVDSTLKIQPAELGDSAVYLCASSLEGTGGQFFGPGTRLTVL.

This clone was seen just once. CDR3 amino acids: CASSLRLAGGYNEQFF. CDR3 DNA: TGTGCCAGCAGCTTAAGATTAGCGGGAGGGTACAATGAGCAGTTCTTC. This chain uses TRBV11-2 with TRBJ2-1, with 11 bases lining up with TRBD2. The CDR3 runs 16 residues. CDR1 is SGHAT and CDR2 is FQNNGV in the germline V gene. With V trimmed by 2 bases and J by 4 bases, 4 bases remained unmatched.

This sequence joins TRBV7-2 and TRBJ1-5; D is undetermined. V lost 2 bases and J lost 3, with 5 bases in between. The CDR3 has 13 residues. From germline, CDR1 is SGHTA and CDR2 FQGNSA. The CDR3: CASSLTYNQPQHF. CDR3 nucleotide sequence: TGTGCCAGCAGCTTAACCTACAATCAGCCCCAGCATTTT.

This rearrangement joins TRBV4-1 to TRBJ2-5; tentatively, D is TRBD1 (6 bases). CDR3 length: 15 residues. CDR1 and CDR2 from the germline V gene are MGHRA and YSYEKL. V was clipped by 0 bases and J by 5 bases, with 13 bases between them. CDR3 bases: TGCGCCAGCAGCCAAGATCGAGGGGGTTCGGAGACCCAGTACTTC. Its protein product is CASSQDRGGSETQYF.

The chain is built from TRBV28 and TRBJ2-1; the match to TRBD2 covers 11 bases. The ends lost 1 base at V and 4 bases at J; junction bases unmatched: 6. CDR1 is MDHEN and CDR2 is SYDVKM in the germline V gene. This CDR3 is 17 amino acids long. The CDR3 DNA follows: TGTGCCAGCAGTTTATCGGGACTAGCGGATAATTACAATGAGCAGTTCTTC. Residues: CASSLSGLADNYNEQFF.

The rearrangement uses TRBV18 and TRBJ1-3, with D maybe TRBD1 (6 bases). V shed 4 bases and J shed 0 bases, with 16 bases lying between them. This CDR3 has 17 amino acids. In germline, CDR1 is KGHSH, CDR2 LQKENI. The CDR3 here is CASSQNLQGNSGNTIYF. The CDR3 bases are TGTGCCAGCTCACAGAATTTACAGGGAAACTCTGGAAACACCATATATTTT.

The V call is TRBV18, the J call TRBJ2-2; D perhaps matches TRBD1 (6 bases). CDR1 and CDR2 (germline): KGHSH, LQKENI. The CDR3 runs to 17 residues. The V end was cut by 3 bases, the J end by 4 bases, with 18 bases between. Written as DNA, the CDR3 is TGTGCCAGCTCACCCAACAGGGAAGACGTTTCCACCGGGGAGCTGTTTTTT. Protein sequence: CASSPNREDVSTGELFF.